This T cell receptor beta chain was observed in a study of CD8 T cells in Susac syndrome. Details on this clonotype: Its antigen is still unknown.

A quantity of about 0.5 to 1 ug RNA underwent reverse transcription using random hexamers. Amplification of the TCR beta CDR3 was carried out by immunoSEQ multiplex PCR, which spanned a total of 54 Vbeta and 13 Jbeta segments. TCRdb reprocessed the immunoSEQ multiplex PCR reads with MiXCR, giving one entry per CDR3 protein. This sample has approximately 200,000 distinct CDR3 sequences, with about 90% found just once. General study findings and limits: The study recognized that its TCR sequencing and HLA analysis covered a relatively small number of individuals.

V was trimmed by 4 bases and J by 4 bases, leaving 16 bases between them. The CDR3 length is 14 residues. Germline CDR1 reads SQVTM; CDR2 reads ANQGSEA. CD8+ and CD4+ blood T cells underwent TCR beta sequencing. The specimen was CD8+ T cells from PBMCs. The sequence was collected from a human donor with multiple sclerosis. The chain couples TRBV29-1 to TRBJ1-2; D is undetermined. CDR3 sequence reads: CSVVSRASSYGYTF. For the CDR3, the DNA is TGCAGCGTTGTGTCGAGGGCTTCGTCCTATGGCTACACCTTC.